This T cell receptor (beta chain) was recorded in a study of shared clonotypes between healthy human individuals. Germline trimming cut 4 bases from V and 4 bases from J; bases unmatched to any gene: 11. Germline CDR1 SGHRS, CDR2 YFSETQ. The CDR3 length is 15 residues. Profiled with immunoSEQ multiplex PCR; TCRdb holds only in-frame clones, not every one. The sample includes 450,000 to 700,000 clones, about 95% of them seen just once. Naive CD8 cells lacked CD45RO, underwent positive selection for CCR7 and left out terminally differentiated effector memory CD45RA+ cells. Sequences were obtained from naive CD8+ T cells sorted from blood. The TCR was taken from a woman aged 30 to 39 in good health. V gene TRBV5-1 combines with J gene TRBJ2-7, with 7 bases that match TRBD2. The CDR3 sequence: CASSPGAGTMYEQYF. Here the CDR3 DNA reads TGCGCCAGCAGCCCGGGAGCGGGAACGATGTACGAGCAGTACTTC.